These T cell receptor beta chains were read from a single sample in a study of T-cell reconstitution after alpha-beta-depleted transplantation in children. TCRdb itself ran the PCR reads through MiXCR, one entry per CDR3 protein. This table has about 400,000 distinct CDR3 sequences, around 20% appearing once. Sequencing used PBMCs from the stem cell graft donor, obtained from the stem cell graft. The receptors stem from a human donor who donated a stem cell graft to a child with acute myeloid leukemia. Both conserved end residues are part of each CDR3. The order of the fields is J gene, V gene, clone size, D gene, CDR3 length, CDR3 protein, CDR3 DNA. A D gene is named only where the DNA matches it firmly. Only some rows state a clone size, as once, few, many or a class for expanded clones.

j_call: TRBJ2-1; v_call: TRBV29-1; clone_size: many; d_call: TRBD1; cdr3_length: 16; cdr3_aa: CSVVIRKQGARNEQFF; cdr3_nt: TGCAGCGTTGTTATTAGGAAACAGGGGGCAAGGAATGAGCAGTTCTTC
j_call: TRBJ2-7; v_call: TRBV20-1; clone_size: .; d_call: TRBD2; cdr3_length: 15; cdr3_aa: CSATWLAGGVYEQYF; cdr3_nt: TGCAGTGCAACCTGGCTAGCGGGAGGTGTGTACGAGCAGTACTTC
j_call: TRBJ2-1; v_call: TRBV2; clone_size: .; d_call: .; cdr3_length: 14; cdr3_aa: CASIGSRPVNEQFF; cdr3_nt: TGTGCCAGCATTGGGTCTCGCCCCGTCAATGAGCAGTTCTTC
j_call: TRBJ1-1; v_call: TRBV6-5; clone_size: many; d_call: TRBD1; cdr3_length: 14; cdr3_aa: CASSYSQGMTEAFF; cdr3_nt: TGTGCCAGCAGTTACTCACAGGGGATGACTGAAGCTTTCTTT
j_call: TRBJ2-7; v_call: TRBV28; clone_size: .; d_call: TRBD1; cdr3_length: 15; cdr3_aa: CASSFNRGLVYEQYF; cdr3_nt: TGTGCCAGCAGTTTTAACAGGGGGCTCGTCTACGAGCAGTACTTC
j_call: TRBJ2-1; v_call: TRBV20-1; clone_size: many; d_call: TRBD2; cdr3_length: 16; cdr3_aa: CSARPSGRWTYNEQFF; cdr3_nt: TGCAGTGCTAGGCCTAGCGGGAGATGGACCTACAATGAGCAGTTCTTC
j_call: TRBJ2-7; v_call: TRBV4-2; clone_size: few; d_call: .; cdr3_length: 14; cdr3_aa: CASSQEDYLYEQYF; cdr3_nt: TGTGCCAGCAGCCAAGAGGACTACCTTTACGAGCAGTACTTC
j_call: TRBJ2-2; v_call: TRBV20-1; clone_size: few; d_call: .; cdr3_length: 15; cdr3_aa: CSARGPTGWAGELFF; cdr3_nt: TGCAGTGCTCGAGGACCCACCGGTTGGGCCGGGGAGCTGTTTTTT
j_call: TRBJ1-4; v_call: TRBV4-2; clone_size: many; d_call: .; cdr3_length: 16; cdr3_aa: CASSHGTKGTNEKLFF; cdr3_nt: TGTGCCAGCAGCCACGGGACAAAGGGAACTAATGAAAAACTGTTTTTT
j_call: TRBJ2-5; v_call: TRBV4-3; clone_size: .; d_call: .; cdr3_length: 14; cdr3_aa: CASSQDRYQETQYF; cdr3_nt: TGCGCTAGCAGCCAAGACAGGTACCAAGAGACCCAGTACTTC
j_call: TRBJ2-3; v_call: TRBV20-1; clone_size: .; d_call: .; cdr3_length: 12; cdr3_aa: CSAFRGTDTQYF; cdr3_nt: TGCAGTGCTTTTCGTGGAACAGATACGCAGTATTTT
j_call: TRBJ2-1; v_call: TRBV4-2; clone_size: many; d_call: .; cdr3_length: 16; cdr3_aa: CASSQDESVSYNEQFF; cdr3_nt: TGTGCCAGCAGCCAAGATGAAAGTGTATCCTACAATGAGCAGTTCTTC
j_call: TRBJ2-1; v_call: TRBV29-1; clone_size: few; d_call: .; cdr3_length: 11; cdr3_aa: CSVEATNEQFF; cdr3_nt: TGCAGCGTTGAGGCTACTAATGAGCAGTTCTTC
j_call: TRBJ2-7; v_call: TRBV4-1; clone_size: .; d_call: .; cdr3_length: 16; cdr3_aa: CASSQDGGDPLDEQYF; cdr3_nt: TGCGCCAGCAGCCAAGATGGGGGTGATCCCCTGGACGAGCAGTACTTC
j_call: TRBJ2-7; v_call: TRBV20-1; clone_size: many; d_call: TRBD2; cdr3_length: 16; cdr3_aa: CSAPARTSGNSYEQYF; cdr3_nt: TGCAGTGCTCCTGCCCGGACTAGCGGGAACTCCTACGAGCAGTACTTC
j_call: TRBJ2-3; v_call: TRBV20-1; clone_size: many; d_call: .; cdr3_length: 15; cdr3_aa: CSARTGGQSTDTQYF; cdr3_nt: TGCAGTGCAAGGACAGGAGGGCAGAGCACAGATACGCAGTATTTT
j_call: TRBJ1-1; v_call: TRBV7-2; clone_size: few; d_call: .; cdr3_length: 12; cdr3_aa: CASSLWGIGAFF; cdr3_nt: TGTGCCAGCAGCTTATGGGGCATTGGAGCTTTCTTT
j_call: TRBJ2-5; v_call: TRBV5-1; clone_size: .; d_call: .; cdr3_length: 15; cdr3_aa: CASSLAQGLQETQYF; cdr3_nt: TGCGCCAGCAGCTTGGCCCAGGGTCTACAAGAGACCCAGTACTTC
j_call: TRBJ2-2; v_call: TRBV12-3/TRBV12-4; clone_size: few; d_call: .; cdr3_length: 15; cdr3_aa: CASSIQVSLAGELFF; cdr3_nt: TGTGCCAGCAGTATACAGGTTTCCCTCGCCGGGGAGCTGTTTTTT
j_call: TRBJ1-1; v_call: TRBV6-2/TRBV6-3; clone_size: .; d_call: .; cdr3_length: 14; cdr3_aa: CASSYVGPLGEAFF; cdr3_nt: TGTGCCAGCAGTTACGTTGGGCCTCTCGGTGAAGCTTTCTTT
j_call: TRBJ2-3; v_call: TRBV20-1; clone_size: few; d_call: .; cdr3_length: 14; cdr3_aa: CSARDIKAGDTQYF; cdr3_nt: TGCAGTGCTAGAGATATAAAGGCGGGGGATACGCAGTATTTT
j_call: TRBJ2-7; v_call: TRBV12-3/TRBV12-4; clone_size: once; d_call: TRBD1; cdr3_length: 14; cdr3_aa: CASSKLTGGNEQYF; cdr3_nt: TGTGCCAGCAGCAAACTGACAGGGGGCAATGAGCAGTACTTC
j_call: TRBJ2-2; v_call: TRBV20-1; clone_size: .; d_call: .; cdr3_length: 16; cdr3_aa: CSARDFAYGDTGELFF; cdr3_nt: TGCAGTGCTAGAGATTTCGCATATGGGGACACCGGGGAGCTGTTTTTT
j_call: TRBJ1-2; v_call: TRBV7-6; clone_size: many; d_call: .; cdr3_length: 13; cdr3_aa: CASSFQAGGGYTF; cdr3_nt: TGTGCCAGCAGCTTTCAGGCCGGCGGAGGCTACACCTTC
j_call: TRBJ2-2; v_call: TRBV12-3/TRBV12-4; clone_size: many; d_call: .; cdr3_length: 14; cdr3_aa: CASSRGTDTGELFF; cdr3_nt: TGTGCCAGCAGCCGGGGGACAGACACCGGGGAGCTGTTTTTT
j_call: TRBJ2-5; v_call: TRBV20-1; clone_size: few; d_call: TRBD2; cdr3_length: 13; cdr3_aa: CSGTSGSDETQYF; cdr3_nt: TGCAGTGGGACTAGCGGATCGGATGAGACCCAGTACTTC
j_call: TRBJ2-1; v_call: TRBV7-8; clone_size: .; d_call: .; cdr3_length: 12; cdr3_aa: CASRSGGGEQFF; cdr3_nt: TGTGCCAGCAGATCAGGGGGAGGTGAGCAGTTCTTC
j_call: TRBJ2-1; v_call: TRBV12-3/TRBV12-4; clone_size: .; d_call: .; cdr3_length: 14; cdr3_aa: CASSLPGVSNEQFF; cdr3_nt: TGTGCCAGCAGTTTGCCAGGGGTCAGCAATGAGCAGTTCTTC
j_call: TRBJ2-2; v_call: TRBV25-1; clone_size: .; d_call: TRBD2; cdr3_length: 16; cdr3_aa: CASSETSGTNTGELFF; cdr3_nt: TGTGCCAGCAGTGAAACTAGCGGGACTAACACCGGGGAGCTGTTTTTT
j_call: TRBJ2-2; v_call: TRBV20-1; clone_size: .; d_call: TRBD1; cdr3_length: 15; cdr3_aa: CSAPGQVGHTGELFF; cdr3_nt: TGCAGTGCTCCCGGACAGGTCGGGCACACCGGGGAGCTGTTTTTT
j_call: TRBJ2-3; v_call: TRBV13; clone_size: .; d_call: TRBD1; cdr3_length: 16; cdr3_aa: CASSTRTGGITDTQYF; cdr3_nt: TGTGCCAGCAGCACCAGGACAGGCGGCATCACAGATACGCAGTATTTT
j_call: TRBJ2-7; v_call: TRBV6-5; clone_size: many; d_call: TRBD1; cdr3_length: 13; cdr3_aa: CASSWTGGKEQYF; cdr3_nt: TGTGCCAGCAGTTGGACAGGGGGCAAGGAGCAGTACTTC
j_call: TRBJ2-2; v_call: TRBV20-1; clone_size: .; d_call: .; cdr3_length: 15; cdr3_aa: CSAHVDRSNTGELFF; cdr3_nt: TGCAGTGCCCACGTAGACAGATCGAACACCGGGGAGCTGTTTTTT
j_call: TRBJ2-1; v_call: TRBV7-4; clone_size: .; d_call: TRBD2; cdr3_length: 15; cdr3_aa: CASSSRLAVYNEQFF; cdr3_nt: TGTGCCAGCAGCTCCCGGCTAGCGGTCTACAATGAGCAGTTCTTC
j_call: TRBJ1-2; v_call: TRBV12-3/TRBV12-4; clone_size: .; d_call: .; cdr3_length: 16; cdr3_aa: CASSSLAAAIIYGYTF; cdr3_nt: TGTGCCAGCAGTTCCCTGGCGGCGGCCATTATCTATGGCTACACCTTC